Sequencing of this TCR beta chain was carried out in a study of T cell repertoires in aging, cancer and after chemotherapy. As for the study in general: Over several months to years, re-sampled healthy donor repertoires clearly shared clones. Findings of the study overall: Healthy donors lost TCR diversity with age mainly through richness, cancer patients through richness and evenness. Age-matched healthy donors had significantly more diverse, less clonal blood TCR repertoires than untreated cancer patients. Rebound thymic output was suggested by rising median generation probability during chemotherapy in each cancer cohort.

TCR beta rearrangements were amplified from peripheral blood genomic DNA. Germline assignment: CDR1 MNHEY and CDR2 SMNVEV (reference sequence). V shed 9 bases and J shed 1 base, with 14 bases lying between them. The CDR3 contains 14 residues. TRB rearrangements spanning V, D and J were amplified using mixed TRB-A/B primers. In TCRdb, the multiplex PCR reads were re-called with MiXCR into one record per CDR3 protein. The repertoire holds about 5,700 distinct CDR3 sequences, with approximately 37% as singletons. This clonotype is labeled medium-sized. Its antigen is not identified. The source material was blood. The V call is TRBV27, the J call TRBJ2-3; TRBD1 might be the D (6 bases). This TCR came from a human donor in good health. DNA of the CDR3: TGTGCCAGTCATACAGGGTGGGGCACAGATACGCAGTATTTT. Protein: CASHTGWGTDTQYF.